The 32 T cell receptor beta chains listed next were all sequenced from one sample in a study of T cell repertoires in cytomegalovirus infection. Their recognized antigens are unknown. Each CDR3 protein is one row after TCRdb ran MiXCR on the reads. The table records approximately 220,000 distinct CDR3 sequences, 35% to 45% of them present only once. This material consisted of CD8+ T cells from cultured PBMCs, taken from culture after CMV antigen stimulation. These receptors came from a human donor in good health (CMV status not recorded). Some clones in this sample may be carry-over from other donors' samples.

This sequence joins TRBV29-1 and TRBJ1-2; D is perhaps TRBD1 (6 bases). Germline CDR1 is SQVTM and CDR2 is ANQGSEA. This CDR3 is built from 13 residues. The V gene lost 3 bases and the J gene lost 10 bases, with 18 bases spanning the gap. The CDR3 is CSVDLQGIEVYTF. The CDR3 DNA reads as TGCAGCGTTGATTTACAGGGAATTGAGGTCTACACCTTC.

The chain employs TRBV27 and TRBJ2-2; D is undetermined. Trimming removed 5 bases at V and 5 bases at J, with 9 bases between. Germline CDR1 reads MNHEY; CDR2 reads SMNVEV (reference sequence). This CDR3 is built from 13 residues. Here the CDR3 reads CASSPEGTGELFF. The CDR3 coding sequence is TGTGCCAGCAGTCCGGAAGGAACCGGGGAGCTGTTTTTT.

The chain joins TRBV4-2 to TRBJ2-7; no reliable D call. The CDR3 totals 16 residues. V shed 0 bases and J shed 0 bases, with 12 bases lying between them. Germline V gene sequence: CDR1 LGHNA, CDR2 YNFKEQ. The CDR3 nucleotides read TGTGCCAGCAGCCAAGATAGGAGTAGTGACTCCTACGAGCAGTACTTC. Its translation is CASSQDRSSDSYEQYF.

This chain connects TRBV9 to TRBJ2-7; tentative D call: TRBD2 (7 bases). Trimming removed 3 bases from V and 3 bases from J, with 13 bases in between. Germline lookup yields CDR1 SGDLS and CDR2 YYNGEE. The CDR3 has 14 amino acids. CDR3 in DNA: TGTGCCAGCAGCGGCGGGGGCACCCTCTACGAGCAGTACTTC. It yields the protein CASSGGGTLYEQYF. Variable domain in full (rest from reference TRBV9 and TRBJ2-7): DSGVTQTPKHLITATGQRVTLRCSPRSGDLSVYWYQQSLDQGLQFLIQYYNGEERAKGNILERFSAQQFPDLHSELNLSSLELGDSALYFCASSGGGTLYEQYFGPGTRLTVT.

In DNA, the CDR3 is TGCAGTGCTAGAGATAGCGGGGAGATAGCCAAAAACATTCAGTACTTC. Encoded protein: CSARDSGEIAKNIQYF. The V gene is TRBV20-1, the J gene TRBJ2-4, with 8 bases lining up with TRBD2. This CDR3 region has 16 residues. Trimming took 0 bases from V and 0 from J; bases not matched to a gene: 4. The germline V gene has CDR1 DFQATT and CDR2 SNEGSKA (reference sequence).

The CDR3 coding sequence is TGCGCCAGCAGCTTGGGTGGACAGTACTTTCGGGAGCAGTACTTC. This gives the protein CASSLGGQYFREQYF. V is TRBV5-1 and J is TRBJ2-7, with a weak D call TRBD1 (6 bases). Trimming took 0 bases from V and 7 from J, leaving 17 bases between them. Looked up from germline, CDR1 is SGHRS and CDR2 is YFSETQ. The CDR3 contains 15 residues.

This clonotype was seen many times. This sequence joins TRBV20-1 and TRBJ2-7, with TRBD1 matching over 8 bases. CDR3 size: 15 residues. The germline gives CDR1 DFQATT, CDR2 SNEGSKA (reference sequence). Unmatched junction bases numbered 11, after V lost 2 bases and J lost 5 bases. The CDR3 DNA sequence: TGCAGTGCTAGAAGACCGGGACAGGCTTACGACGAGCAGTACTTC. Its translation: CSARRPGQAYDEQYF.

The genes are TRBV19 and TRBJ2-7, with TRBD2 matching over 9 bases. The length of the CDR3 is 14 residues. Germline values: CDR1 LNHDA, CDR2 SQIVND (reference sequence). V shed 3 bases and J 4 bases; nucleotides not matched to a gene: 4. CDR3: CASSIRGREYEQYF. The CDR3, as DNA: TGTGCCAGTAGTATCCGCGGGAGGGAGTACGAGCAGTACTTC.

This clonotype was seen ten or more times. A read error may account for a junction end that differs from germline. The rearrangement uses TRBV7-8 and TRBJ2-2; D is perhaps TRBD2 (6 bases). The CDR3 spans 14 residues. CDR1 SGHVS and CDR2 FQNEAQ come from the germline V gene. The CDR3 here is CASSLAGAGGELFF. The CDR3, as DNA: TGTGCCAGCAGCCTAGCCGGGGCGGGGGGGGAGCTGTTTTTT.

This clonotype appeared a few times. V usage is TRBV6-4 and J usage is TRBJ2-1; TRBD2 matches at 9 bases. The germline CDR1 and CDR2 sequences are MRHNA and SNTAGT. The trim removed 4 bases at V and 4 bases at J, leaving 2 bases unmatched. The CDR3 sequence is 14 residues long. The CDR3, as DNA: TGTGCCAGCAGTGCGACTAGCGGATACAATGAGCAGTTCTTC. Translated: CASSATSGYNEQFF.

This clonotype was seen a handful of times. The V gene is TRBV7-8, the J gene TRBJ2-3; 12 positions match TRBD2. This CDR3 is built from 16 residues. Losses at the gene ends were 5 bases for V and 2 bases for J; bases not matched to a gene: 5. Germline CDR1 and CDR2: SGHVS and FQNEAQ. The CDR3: CASSLWTSGITDTQYF. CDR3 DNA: TGTGCCAGCAGCCTTTGGACTAGCGGGATCACAGATACGCAGTATTTT.

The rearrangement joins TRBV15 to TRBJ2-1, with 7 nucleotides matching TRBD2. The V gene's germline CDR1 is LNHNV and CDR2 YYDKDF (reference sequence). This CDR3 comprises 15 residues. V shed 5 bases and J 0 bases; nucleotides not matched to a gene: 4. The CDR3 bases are TGTGCCACCAGCGTACAGCGGGGCTCCTACAATGAGCAGTTCTTC. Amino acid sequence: CATSVQRGSYNEQFF.

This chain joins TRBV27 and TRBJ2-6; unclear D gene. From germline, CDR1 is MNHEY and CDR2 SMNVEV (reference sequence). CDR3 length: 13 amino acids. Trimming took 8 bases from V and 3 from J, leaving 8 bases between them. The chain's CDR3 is CASRDGGANVLTF. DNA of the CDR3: TGTGCCAGCCGAGACGGTGGGGCCAACGTCCTGACTTTC.

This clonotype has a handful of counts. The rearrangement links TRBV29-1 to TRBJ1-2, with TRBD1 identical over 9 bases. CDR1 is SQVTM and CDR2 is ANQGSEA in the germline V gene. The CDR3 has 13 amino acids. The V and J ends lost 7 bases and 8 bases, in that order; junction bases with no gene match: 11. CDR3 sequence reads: CSAFRQGEEGYTF. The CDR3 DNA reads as TGCAGCGCCTTCCGACAGGGGGAAGAAGGCTACACCTTC. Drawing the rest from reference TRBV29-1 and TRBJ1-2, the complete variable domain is SAVISQKPSRDICQRGTSLTIQCQVDSQVTMMFWYRQQPGQSLTLIATANQGSEATYESGFVIDKFPISRPNLTFSTLTVSNMSPEDSSIYLCSAFRQGEEGYTFGSGTRLTVV.

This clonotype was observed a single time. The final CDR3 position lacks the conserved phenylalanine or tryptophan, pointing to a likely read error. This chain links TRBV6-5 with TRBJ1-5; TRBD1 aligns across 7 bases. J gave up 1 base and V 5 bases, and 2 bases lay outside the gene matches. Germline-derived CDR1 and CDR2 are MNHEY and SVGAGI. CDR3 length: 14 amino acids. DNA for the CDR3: TGTGCCAGCAGTCTGGACAGGAGCAATCAGCCCCAGCATTTA. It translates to CASSLDRSNQPQHL.

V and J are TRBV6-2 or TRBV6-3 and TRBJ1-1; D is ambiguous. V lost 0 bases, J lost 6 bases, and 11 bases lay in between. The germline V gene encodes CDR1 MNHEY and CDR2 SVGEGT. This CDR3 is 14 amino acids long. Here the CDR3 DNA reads TGTGCCAGCAGTTACTCGAGGTACGGGGCTGAAGCTTTCTTT. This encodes CASSYSRYGAEAFF.

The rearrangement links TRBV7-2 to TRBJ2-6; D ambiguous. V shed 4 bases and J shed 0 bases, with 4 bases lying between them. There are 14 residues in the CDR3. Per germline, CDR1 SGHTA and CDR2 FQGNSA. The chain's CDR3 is CASSYLSGANVLTF. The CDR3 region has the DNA TGTGCCAGCAGCTATCTCTCTGGGGCCAACGTCCTGACTTTC.

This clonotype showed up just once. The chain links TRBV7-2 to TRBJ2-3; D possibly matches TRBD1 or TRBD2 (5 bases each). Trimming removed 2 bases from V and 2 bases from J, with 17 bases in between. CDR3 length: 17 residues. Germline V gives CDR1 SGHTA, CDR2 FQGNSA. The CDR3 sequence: CASSLSEPGRNTDTQYF. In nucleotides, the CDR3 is TGTGCCAGCAGCTTATCCGAACCGGGACGGAACACAGATACGCAGTATTTT.

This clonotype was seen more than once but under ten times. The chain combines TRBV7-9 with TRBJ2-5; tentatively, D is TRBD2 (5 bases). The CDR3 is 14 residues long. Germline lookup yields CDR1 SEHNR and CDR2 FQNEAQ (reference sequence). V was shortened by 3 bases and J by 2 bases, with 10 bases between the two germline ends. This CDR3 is CASSLSRRQETQYF. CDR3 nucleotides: TGTGCCAGCAGCTTGAGCCGGAGGCAAGAGACCCAGTACTTC. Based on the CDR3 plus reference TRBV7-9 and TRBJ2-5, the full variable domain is DTGVSQNPRHKITKRGQNVTFRCDPISEHNRLYWYRQTLGQGPEFLTYFQNEAQLEKSRLLSDRFSAERPKGSFSTLEIQRTEQGDSAMYLCASSLSRRQETQYFGPGTRLLVL.

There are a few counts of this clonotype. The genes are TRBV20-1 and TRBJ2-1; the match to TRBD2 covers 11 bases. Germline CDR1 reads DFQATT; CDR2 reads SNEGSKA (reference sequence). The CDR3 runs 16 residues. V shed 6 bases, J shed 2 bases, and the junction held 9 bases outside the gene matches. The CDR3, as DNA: TGCAGTGCCCCTCGGACTAGCGGGTTTGCCTACAATGAGCAGTTCTTC. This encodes CSAPRTSGFAYNEQFF.

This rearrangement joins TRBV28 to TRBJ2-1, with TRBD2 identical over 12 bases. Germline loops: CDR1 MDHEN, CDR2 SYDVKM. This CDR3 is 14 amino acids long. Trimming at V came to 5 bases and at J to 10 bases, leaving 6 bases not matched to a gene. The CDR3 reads CASSTSGTSGEQFF. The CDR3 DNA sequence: TGTGCCAGCAGTACCTCCGGGACTAGCGGGGAGCAGTTCTTC.

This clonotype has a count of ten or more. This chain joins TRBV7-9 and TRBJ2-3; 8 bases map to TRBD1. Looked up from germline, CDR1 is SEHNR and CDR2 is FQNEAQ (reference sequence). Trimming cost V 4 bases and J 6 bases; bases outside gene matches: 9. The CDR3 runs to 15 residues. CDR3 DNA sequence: TGTGCCAGCAGCTCCCCGCCAGGGGGCTGGGATACGCAGTATTTT. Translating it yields CASSSPPGGWDTQYF.

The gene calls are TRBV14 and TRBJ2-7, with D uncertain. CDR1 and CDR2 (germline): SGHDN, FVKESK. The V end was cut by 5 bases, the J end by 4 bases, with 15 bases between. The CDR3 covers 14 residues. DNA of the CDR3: TGTGCCAGCAGCGACTCCGCCGTCCCATACGAGCAGTACTTC. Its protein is CASSDSAVPYEQYF.

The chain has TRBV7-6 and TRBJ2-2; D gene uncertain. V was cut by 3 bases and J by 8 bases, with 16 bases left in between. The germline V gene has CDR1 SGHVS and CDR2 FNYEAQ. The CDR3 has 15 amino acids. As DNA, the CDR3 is TGTGCCAGCAGCTTTCCGGTCACAGCAGGAGGGGAGCTGTTTTTT. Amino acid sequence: CASSFPVTAGGELFF. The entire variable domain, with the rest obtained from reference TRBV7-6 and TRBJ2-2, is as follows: GAGVSQSPRYKVTKRGQDVALRCDPISGHVSLYWYRQALGQGPEFLTYFNYEAQQDKSGLPNDRFSAERPEGSISTLTIQRTEQRDSAMYRCASSFPVTAGGELFFGEGSRLTVL.

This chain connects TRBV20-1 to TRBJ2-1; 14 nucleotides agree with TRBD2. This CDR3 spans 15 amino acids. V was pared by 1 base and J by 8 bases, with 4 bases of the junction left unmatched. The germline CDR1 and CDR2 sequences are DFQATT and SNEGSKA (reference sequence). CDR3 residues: CSARAGTSGSYEQFF. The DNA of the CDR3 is TGCAGTGCTAGAGCAGGGACTAGCGGGAGTTATGAGCAGTTCTTC.

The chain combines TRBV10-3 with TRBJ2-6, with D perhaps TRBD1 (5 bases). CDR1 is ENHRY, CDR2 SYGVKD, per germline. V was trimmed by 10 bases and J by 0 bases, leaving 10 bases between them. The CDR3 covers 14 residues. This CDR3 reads CATLDTSGANVLTF. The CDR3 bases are TGTGCCACCTTGGACACCTCTGGGGCCAACGTCCTGACTTTC.

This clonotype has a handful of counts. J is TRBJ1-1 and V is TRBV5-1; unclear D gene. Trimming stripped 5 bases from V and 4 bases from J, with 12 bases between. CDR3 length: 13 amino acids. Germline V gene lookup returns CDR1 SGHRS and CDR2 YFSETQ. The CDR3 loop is CASSRRGSTEAFF. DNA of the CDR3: TGCGCCAGCAGTAGACGAGGTAGCACTGAAGCTTTCTTT.

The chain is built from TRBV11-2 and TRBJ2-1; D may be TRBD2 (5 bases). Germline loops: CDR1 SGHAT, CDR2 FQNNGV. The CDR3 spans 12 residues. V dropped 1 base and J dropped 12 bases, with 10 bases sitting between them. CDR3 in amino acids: CASSLAGRGQFF. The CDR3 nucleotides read TGTGCCAGCAGCTTAGCGGGCCGGGGGCAGTTCTTC.

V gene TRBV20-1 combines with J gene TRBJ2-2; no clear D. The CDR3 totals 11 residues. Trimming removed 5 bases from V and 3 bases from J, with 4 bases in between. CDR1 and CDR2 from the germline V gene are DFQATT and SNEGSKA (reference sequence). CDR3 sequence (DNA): TGCAGTGCTGCGTACACCGGGGAGCTGTTTTTT. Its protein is CSAAYTGELFF.

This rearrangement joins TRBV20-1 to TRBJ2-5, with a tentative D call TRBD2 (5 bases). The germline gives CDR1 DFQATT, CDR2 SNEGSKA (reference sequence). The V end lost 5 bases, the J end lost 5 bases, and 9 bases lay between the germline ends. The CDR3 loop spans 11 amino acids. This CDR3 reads CSARRRETQYF. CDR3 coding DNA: TGCAGTGCTCGACGGAGGGAGACCCAGTACTTC.

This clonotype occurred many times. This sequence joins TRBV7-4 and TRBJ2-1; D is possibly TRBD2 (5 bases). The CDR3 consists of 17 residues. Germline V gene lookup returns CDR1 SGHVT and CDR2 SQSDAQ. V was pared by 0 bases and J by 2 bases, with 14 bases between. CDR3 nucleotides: TGTGCCAGCAGCTTAGCGTTGGCGGGTATACCCTACAATGAGCAGTTCTTC. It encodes CASSLALAGIPYNEQFF.

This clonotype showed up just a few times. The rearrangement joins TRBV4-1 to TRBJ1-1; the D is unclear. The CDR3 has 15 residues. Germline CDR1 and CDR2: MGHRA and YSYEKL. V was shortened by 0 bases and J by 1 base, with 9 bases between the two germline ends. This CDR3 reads CASSQDQVTNTEAFF. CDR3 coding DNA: TGCGCCAGCAGCCAAGATCAGGTGACGAACACTGAAGCTTTCTTT.